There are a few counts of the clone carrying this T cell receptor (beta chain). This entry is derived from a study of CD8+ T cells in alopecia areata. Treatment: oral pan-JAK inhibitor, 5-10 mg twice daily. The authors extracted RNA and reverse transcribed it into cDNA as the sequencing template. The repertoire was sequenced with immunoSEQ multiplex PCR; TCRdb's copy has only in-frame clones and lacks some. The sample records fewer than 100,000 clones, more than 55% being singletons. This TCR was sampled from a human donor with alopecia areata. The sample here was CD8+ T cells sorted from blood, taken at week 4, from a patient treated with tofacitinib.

The CDR3 spells CASSQMPGQGLDEQYF. The CDR3 nucleotides are TGCGCCAGCAGCCAAATGCCGGGACAGGGTCTCGACGAGCAGTACTTC. The chain joins TRBV4-1 to TRBJ2-7; 9 positions agree with TRBD1. Germline assignment: CDR1 MGHRA and CDR2 YSYEKL. This CDR3 has 16 residues. The V gene end was trimmed by 2 bases and the J gene end by 5 bases; junction bases not matched to a gene: 10.